The 30 T cell receptor beta chains presented below share a single source sample, sequenced in a study of cytomegalovirus exposure and HLA in healthy donors. Vbeta (60) and Jbeta (13) primers were used in the PCR. Only in-frame clones appear in the TCRdb table, and some are missing; sequencing was by immunoSEQ multiplex PCR. The data contain 85,000 to 120,000 clones, roughly 75% of them singletons. The sequencing input was PBMCs. These receptors all stem from a man aged 40-49 years in good health and CMV-seronegative.

This clone came up a few times. The V call is TRBV2, the J call TRBJ2-2, with 7 nucleotides matching TRBD1. CDR1 and CDR2 (germline): SNHLY, FYNNEI. This CDR3 comprises 16 residues. V lost 3 bases, J lost 1 base, and 5 bases stayed unmatched. CDR3 sequence (DNA): TGTGCCAGCAGTGATAACAGGGGCCAGAACACCGGGGAGCTGTTTTTT. This codes for CASSDNRGQNTGELFF.

The rearrangement links TRBV9 to TRBJ2-3; 9 nucleotides agree with TRBD2. The CDR3 length is 15 residues. Germline V gene lookup returns CDR1 SGDLS and CDR2 YYNGEE. V lost 4 bases to trimming and J lost 1 base; unmatched junction nucleotides: 4. CDR3 in DNA: TGTGCCAGCAGCTTCGTAGCGGGGGGCACAGATACGCAGTATTTT. It codes for CASSFVAGGTDTQYF.

This clone has a single count. V and J are TRBV7-7 and TRBJ2-7; 8 bases fit TRBD1. The germline V gene encodes CDR1 SSHAT and CDR2 FNYEAQ (reference sequence). The CDR3 loop spans 14 amino acids. Germline trimming cut 3 bases from V and 0 bases from J; bases unmatched to any gene: 1. CDR3 protein: CASSLDRDSYEQYF. The CDR3 coding sequence is TGTGCCAGCAGCTTGGACAGGGACTCCTACGAGCAGTACTTC. Full variable domain (missing parts from reference TRBV7-7 and TRBJ2-7): GAGVSQSPRYKVTKRGQDVTLRCDPISSHATLYWYQQALGQGPEFLTYFNYEAQPDKSGLPSDRFSAERPEGSISTLTIQRTEQRDSAMYRCASSLDRDSYEQYFGPGTRLTVT.

This chain connects TRBV25-1 to TRBJ2-1; 7 bases map to TRBD1. The V gene's germline CDR1 is MGHDK and CDR2 SYGVNS. The CDR3 contains 13 residues. Trimming at V came to 4 bases and at J to 8 bases, leaving 5 bases not matched to a gene. The CDR3 sequence is CASSAQGRDEQFF. The CDR3 DNA follows: TGTGCCAGCAGTGCACAGGGGCGCGATGAGCAGTTCTTC.

The rearrangement uses TRBV4-1 and TRBJ2-2; a weak D match, TRBD2 (6 bases). V was cut by 3 bases and J by 3 bases, with 14 bases left in between. The CDR3 is made up of 16 amino acids. Germline CDR1 MGHRA, CDR2 YSYEKL. The CDR3 sequence is CASSHPGGQDTGELFF. In DNA, the CDR3 is TGCGCCAGCAGCCATCCCGGGGGTCAGGACACCGGGGAGCTGTTTTTT.

The chain is built from TRBV6-1 and TRBJ2-2; maybe TRBD1 (6 bases). The CDR3 consists of 15 residues. In germline, CDR1 is MNHNS, CDR2 SASEGT. The germline V and J ends were trimmed by 5 bases and 1 base, with 11 bases remaining between them. The CDR3: CASSLTGLNTGELFF. DNA for the CDR3: TGTGCCAGCAGTCTGACAGGATTGAACACCGGGGAGCTGTTTTTT.

This clone showed up just once. The chain links TRBV6-6 to TRBJ1-2, with TRBD1 matching over 7 bases. The V and J ends lost 1 base and 4 bases, in that order; junction bases with no gene match: 9. The CDR3 contains 16 residues. Germline lookup yields CDR1 MNHNY and CDR2 SVGAGI (reference sequence). The CDR3 here is CASSYFLDRSPYGYTF. For the CDR3, the DNA is TGTGCCAGCAGTTACTTCCTGGACAGGAGCCCCTATGGCTACACCTTC.

The V and J genes are TRBV6-1 and TRBJ2-1; 9 nucleotides match TRBD2. Germline lookup yields CDR1 MNHNS and CDR2 SASEGT. After removal of 7 bases from V and 4 bases from J, the junction contained 5 bases not matched to a gene. This CDR3 contains 14 residues. CDR3 in amino acids: CASMLAGGYNEQFF. In DNA, the CDR3 is TGTGCCAGCATGTTGGCGGGGGGGTACAATGAGCAGTTCTTC.

The chain combines TRBV5-1 with TRBJ1-3, with 9 bases lining up with TRBD1. CDR1 and CDR2 (germline): SGHRS, YFSETQ. J lost 0 bases, V lost 4 bases, and 8 bases had no gene match. The CDR3 is 17 residues long. CDR3 amino acids: CASSVEGTGRSGNTIYF. The CDR3 DNA reads TGCGCCAGCAGCGTGGAAGGGACAGGGCGCTCTGGAAACACCATATATTTT. The full variable domain, rest sourced from reference TRBV5-1 and TRBJ1-3, is KAGVTQTPRYLIKTRGQQVTLSCSPISGHRSVSWYQQTPGQGLQFLFEYFSETQRNKGNFPGRFSGRQFSNSRSEMNVSTLELGDSALYLCASSVEGTGRSGNTIYFGEGSWLTVV.

V gene TRBV6-6 combines with J gene TRBJ1-2; 12 bases are a match to TRBD1. J gave up 4 bases and V 2 bases, and 5 bases lay outside the gene matches. The CDR3 covers 16 residues. Germline lookup yields CDR1 MNHNY and CDR2 SVGAGI (reference sequence). The CDR3 sequence: CASSYMGQGAGYGYTF. The CDR3 DNA sequence: TGTGCCAGCAGTTACATGGGACAGGGGGCGGGCTATGGCTACACCTTC.

V gene TRBV18 combines with J gene TRBJ1-1; TRBD1 matches 8 bases. This CDR3 is 15 amino acids long. CDR1 and CDR2 from the germline V gene are KGHSH and LQKENI. The junction had 4 bases not matched to a gene; V was cut back by 3 bases and J by 1 base. Here the CDR3 reads CASSPGTGTNTEAFF. CDR3 nucleotides: TGTGCCAGCTCACCCGGGACAGGAACGAACACTGAAGCTTTCTTT. The complete variable domain, with remaining parts taken from reference TRBV18 and TRBJ1-1, reads NAGVMQNPRHLVRRRGQEARLRCSPMKGHSHVYWYRQLPEEGLKFMVYLQKENIIDESGMPKERFSAEFPKEGPSILRIQQVVRGDSAAYFCASSPGTGTNTEAFFGQGTRLTVV.

The chain carries TRBV7-2 and TRBJ2-7; D unresolved. The CDR3 length is 14 residues. Germline CDR1 and CDR2: SGHTA and FQGNSA. Trimming left V 0 bases short and J 6 bases short, with 12 bases between. This chain's CDR3 is CASSLAARLGEQYF. The CDR3 nucleotides are TGTGCCAGCAGCTTAGCGGCGCGGCTCGGCGAGCAGTACTTC.

This chain uses TRBV5-1 with TRBJ2-2; 13 bases agree with TRBD2. The CDR3 contains 17 residues. The trim removed 0 bases at V and 4 bases at J, leaving 3 bases unmatched. Germline-derived CDR1 and CDR2 are SGHRS and YFSETQ. The CDR3 loop is CASSLGGLAGPTGELFF. The DNA of the CDR3 is TGCGCCAGCAGCTTGGGGGGACTAGCGGGACCCACCGGGGAGCTGTTTTTT.

The chain uses TRBV14 and TRBJ2-6; 7 nucleotides match TRBD1. The CDR3 is 17 residues long. Germline assignment: CDR1 SGHDN and CDR2 FVKESK. J lost 0 bases, V lost 4 bases, and 6 bases had no gene match. This chain's CDR3 is CASSPHRGTSGANVLTF. CDR3 nucleotide sequence: TGTGCCAGCAGCCCCCACAGGGGCACCTCTGGGGCCAACGTCCTGACTTTC.

In this sample, this clone turned up a few times. The chain carries TRBV10-3 and TRBJ2-3, with no clear D. Per germline, CDR1 ENHRY and CDR2 SYGVKD. V lost 10 bases, J lost 5 bases, and 7 bases lay in between. This CDR3 has 10 amino acids. The CDR3 loop is CASGLDTQYF. In DNA form, the CDR3 reads TGTGCCAGCGGTCTAGATACGCAGTATTTT.

The genes are TRBV5-4 and TRBJ2-3; 10 nucleotides line up with TRBD2. The junction had 4 bases not matched to a gene; V was cut back by 0 bases and J by 6 bases. The germline CDR1 and CDR2 sequences are SGHNT and YYREEE (reference sequence). CDR3 size: 15 residues. CDR3 in DNA: TGTGCCAGCAGCTTGGCGGGACTAGCGTCCGATACGCAGTATTTT. It encodes CASSLAGLASDTQYF.

The chain couples TRBV5-1 to TRBJ1-1, with D possibly being TRBD1 (6 bases). The germline V and J ends were trimmed by 4 bases and 5 bases, with 15 bases remaining between them. CDR1 SGHRS and CDR2 YFSETQ come from the germline V gene. The CDR3 has 14 residues. CDR3 coding DNA: TGCGCCAGCAGCATGACGACAGGAACGACTGAAGCTTTCTTT. Its translation is CASSMTTGTTEAFF.

This rearrangement joins TRBV10-3 to TRBJ2-7; 10 positions match TRBD1. Germline loops: CDR1 ENHRY, CDR2 SYGVKD. This CDR3 has 15 amino acids. Trimming removed 3 bases from V and 3 bases from J; junction bases left unmatched: 5. CDR3 residues: CAISDPGTGVYEQYF. The CDR3 region has the DNA TGTGCCATCAGTGACCCCGGGACAGGGGTCTACGAGCAGTACTTC.

The J gene is TRBJ2-1, the V gene TRBV5-4; possibly TRBD2 for D (6 bases). Germline V gene lookup returns CDR1 SGHNT and CDR2 YYREEE (reference sequence). CDR3 size: 15 residues. V gave up 5 bases and J gave up 1 base, with 13 bases separating them. This CDR3 is CASRPGGASYNEQFF. Written as DNA, the CDR3 is TGTGCCAGCAGGCCGGGCGGGGCGTCCTACAATGAGCAGTTCTTC. The variable domain in full, completed from reference TRBV5-4 and TRBJ2-1, reads ETGVTQSPTHLIKTRGQQVTLRCSSQSGHNTVSWYQQALGQGPQFIFQYYREEENGRGNFPPRFSGLQFPNYSSELNVNALELDDSALYLCASRPGGASYNEQFFGPGTRLTVL.

The chain has TRBV7-8 and TRBJ2-5, with TRBD2 matching 9 bases. The V gene's germline CDR1 is SGHVS and CDR2 FQNEAQ. V was pared by 6 bases and J by 0 bases, with 14 bases of the junction left unmatched. The CDR3 has 18 residues. Written as DNA, the CDR3 is TGTGCCAGCAGGACCCCAGCGGGGGGAAAATCCAACCAAGAGACCCAGTACTTC. Translating gives CASRTPAGGKSNQETQYF. Drawing the rest from reference TRBV7-8 and TRBJ2-5, the complete variable domain is GAGVSQSPRYKVAKRGQDVALRCDPISGHVSLFWYQQALGQGPEFLTYFQNEAQLDKSGLPSDRFFAERPEGSVSTLKIQRTQQEDSAVYLCASRTPAGGKSNQETQYFGPGTRLLVL.

V usage is TRBV5-1 and J usage is TRBJ1-6; D gene uncertain. There are 14 residues in the CDR3. With 3 bases removed from V and 9 bases from J, the gap between germline ends came to 13 bases. Germline V CDR1 and CDR2: SGHRS, YFSETQ. The CDR3: CASSYGQALSPLHF. The CDR3 DNA is TGCGCCAGCAGCTATGGTCAGGCGCTTTCACCCCTCCACTTT.

This chain connects TRBV7-9 to TRBJ2-1, with 9 bases aligning to TRBD2. After removal of 3 bases from V and 4 bases from J, the junction contained 4 bases not matched to a gene. The CDR3 is 15 amino acids. CDR1 is SEHNR, CDR2 FQNEAQ, per germline (reference sequence). The CDR3 DNA follows: TGTGCCAGCAGCTTCGGCGGGGGGGCTTACAATGAGCAGTTCTTC. Protein sequence: CASSFGGGAYNEQFF.

V and J are TRBV29-1 and TRBJ2-6, with D possibly matching TRBD2 (6 bases). CDR3 size: 15 residues. Trimming took 7 bases from V and 0 from J, leaving 13 bases between them. CDR1 is SQVTM, CDR2 ANQGSEA, per germline. CDR3 DNA sequence: TGCAGCGCCGGGGGAACCGTCTCTGGGGCCAACGTCCTGACTTTC. As protein: CSAGGTVSGANVLTF.

This clone was recorded once. CDR3 sequence: CASSFQGITDTQYF. The CDR3 coding sequence is TGTGCCAGCAGCTTTCAGGGGATCACAGATACGCAGTATTTT. The rearrangement links TRBV7-2 to TRBJ2-3; possible D gene TRBD1, 6 bases. V lost 3 bases and J lost 2, with 9 bases in between. The germline gives CDR1 SGHTA, CDR2 FQGNSA. The CDR3 loop spans 14 amino acids.

V and J are TRBV4-1 and TRBJ2-3; D is perhaps TRBD1 (6 bases). The CDR3 contains 16 residues. Trimming stripped 1 base from V and 4 bases from J, with 15 bases between. Germline V CDR1 and CDR2: MGHRA, YSYEKL. The CDR3, as DNA: TGCGCCAGCAGCCAAGGCCGAGGGGGTGGTCCAGATACGCAGTATTTT. The encoded protein is CASSQGRGGGPDTQYF.

Of note for this clone: The limits of the CDR3 on the DNA are not certain, so only TCRdb's listed CDR3 is given. The rearrangement joins TRBV7-9 to TRBJ1-1; TRBD1 was called by the table and not checked on the DNA. Per the germline V gene, CDR1 is SEHNR and CDR2 is FQNEAQ (reference sequence). 14 amino acids form the CDR3, both terminal residues included. CDR3 in amino acids: CASSRGGQTLKLSF.

V gene TRBV25-1 combines with J gene TRBJ1-4; D not resolved. CDR3 size: 15 residues. Germline V gene data show CDR1 as MGHDK and CDR2 as SYGVNS. V was clipped by 2 bases and J by 0 bases, with 7 bases between them. CDR3 DNA: TGTGCCAGCAGTGAACTAACCGCAACTAATGAAAAACTGTTTTTT. It codes for CASSELTATNEKLFF.

The chain couples TRBV2 to TRBJ2-3; 7 positions match TRBD2. V trimming: 5 bases; J trimming: 5 bases; junction bases outside the gene matches: 7. The CDR3 is 14 residues long. Germline V gene lookup returns CDR1 SNHLY and CDR2 FYNNEI. The CDR3 here is CASSQGGVKDTQYF. The CDR3 bases are TGTGCCAGCAGTCAGGGAGGGGTGAAAGATACGCAGTATTTT.

This clone was detected only once. The rearrangement joins TRBV5-4 to TRBJ1-3; TRBD1 matches 7 bases. CDR3 length: 15 amino acids. CDR1 and CDR2 (germline): SGHNT, YYREEE (reference sequence). Trimming cost V 4 bases and J 2 bases; bases outside gene matches: 6. CDR3 DNA: TGTGCCAGCAGCCACAACAGGGGTACTGGAAACACCATATATTTT. It encodes CASSHNRGTGNTIYF.

The rearrangement links TRBV13 to TRBJ2-7, with a tentative D call TRBD1 (6 bases). The germline V gene has CDR1 PRHDT and CDR2 FYEKMQ (reference sequence). The CDR3 consists of 14 residues. The V gene lost 3 bases and the J gene lost 0 bases, with 9 bases spanning the gap. The DNA for the CDR3 is TGTGCCAGCAGCTTTAGGGACACCTCCTACGAGCAGTACTTC. Residues: CASSFRDTSYEQYF.